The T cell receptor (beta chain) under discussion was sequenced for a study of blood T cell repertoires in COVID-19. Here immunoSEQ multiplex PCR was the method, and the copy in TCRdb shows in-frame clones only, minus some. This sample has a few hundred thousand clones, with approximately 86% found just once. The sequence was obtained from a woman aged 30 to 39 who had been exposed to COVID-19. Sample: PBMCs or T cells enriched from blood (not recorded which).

CDR3 amino acids: CASSPSPEKTEAFF. CDR3 coding DNA: TGTGCCAGCTCACCATCTCCGGAGAAGACTGAAGCTTTCTTT. This chain joins TRBV18 and TRBJ1-1, with D unclear. V lost 2 bases and J 5 bases, leaving 12 bases between the germline ends. The germline CDR1 and CDR2 sequences are KGHSH and LQKENI. This CDR3 spans 14 amino acids.